One sample yielded the 31 T cell receptor beta chains listed below, sequenced in a study of CD4 T cells in relation to SARS-CoV-2 and coronaviruses. Before the COVID-19 pandemic, during about 2011-2019, CD4+ T cells were taken from unexposed donors. Isolation of CD4+ T cells took place after approximately 10 days in culture. Antigens of these TCRs are unknown. The repertoire was sequenced with immunoSEQ multiplex PCR; TCRdb's copy has only in-frame clones and lacks some. This table holds about 27,000 clones, 73% found once. The material sequenced was CD4+ T cells from PBMCs, cultured in vitro. The receptor source for this set is a human donor in good health.

The rearrangement links TRBV4-1 to TRBJ2-6; 8 bases map to TRBD1. V lost 4 bases to trimming and J lost 0 bases; unmatched junction nucleotides: 11. This CDR3 spans 19 amino acids. Germline V lookup: CDR1 MGHRA, CDR2 YSYEKL. The CDR3 DNA reads TGCGCCAGCAGCCGAGGGACAGGCGGCGGGGCCTCTGGGGCCAACGTCCTGACTTTC. Its protein product is CASSRGTGGGASGANVLTF.

This clone was detected only a few times. The chain joins TRBV20-1 to TRBJ1-2, with D unclear. This CDR3 has 10 residues. Germline V CDR1 and CDR2: DFQATT, SNEGSKA (reference sequence). The V end lost 3 bases, the J end lost 4 bases, and 3 bases lay between the germline ends. The CDR3 here is CSARSYGYTF. CDR3 DNA sequence: TGCAGTGCTAGGAGCTATGGCTACACCTTC.

The V gene is TRBV12-3 or TRBV12-4, the J gene TRBJ1-2; D remains unclear. The ends were cut back, 5 bases at V and 10 bases at J, with 14 bases in the middle. The CDR3 contains 12 residues. CDR3 sequence: CASSQDWSDYTF. CDR3 sequence (DNA): TGTGCCAGCAGTCAGGATTGGTCGGACTACACCTTC.

J is TRBJ2-4 and V is TRBV18, with D unclear. This CDR3 has 15 amino acids. V was shortened by 2 bases and J by 1 base, with 9 bases between the two germline ends. CDR1 and CDR2 (germline): KGHSH, LQKENI. The CDR3 spells CASSPGLVAKNIQYF. CDR3 nucleotide sequence: TGTGCCAGCTCACCAGGGCTGGTCGCCAAAAACATTCAGTACTTC.

CDR3 sequence: CASSLGGTSYLDTQYF. CDR3 nucleotides: TGCGCCAGCAGCTTGGGCGGGACTAGCTATTTAGATACGCAGTATTTT. The gene calls are TRBV5-1 and TRBJ2-3, with 9 bases aligning to TRBD2. There are 16 residues in the CDR3. The germline V gene encodes CDR1 SGHRS and CDR2 YFSETQ. V shed 0 bases, J shed 5 bases, and the junction held 7 bases outside the gene matches. Supplemented by reference TRBV5-1 and TRBJ2-3, the full variable domain reads KAGVTQTPRYLIKTRGQQVTLSCSPISGHRSVSWYQQTPGQGLQFLFEYFSETQRNKGNFPGRFSGRQFSNSRSEMNVSTLELGDSALYLCASSLGGTSYLDTQYFGPGTRLTVL.

The V and J genes are TRBV18 and TRBJ1-3, with TRBD1 matching 9 bases. Trimming cost V 1 base and J 2 bases; bases outside gene matches: 6. Germline assignment: CDR1 KGHSH and CDR2 LQKENI. CDR3 length equals 17 residues. For the CDR3, the DNA is TGTGCCAGCTCACCACGATTCGGACAGGGGACTGGAAACACCATATATTTT. This encodes CASSPRFGQGTGNTIYF. Full variable domain (missing parts from reference TRBV18 and TRBJ1-3): NAGVMQNPRHLVRRRGQEARLRCSPMKGHSHVYWYRQLPEEGLKFMVYLQKENIIDESGMPKERFSAEFPKEGPSILRIQQVVRGDSAAYFCASSPRFGQGTGNTIYFGEGSWLTVV.

The chain carries TRBV24-1 and TRBJ2-2, with D hard to call. V lost 5 bases and J 0 bases, leaving 9 bases between the germline ends. Looked up from germline, CDR1 is KGHDR and CDR2 is SFDVKD. The CDR3 contains 15 residues. The CDR3 here is CATSGNAPNTGELFF. The CDR3 region has the DNA TGTGCCACCAGTGGTAACGCCCCGAACACCGGGGAGCTGTTTTTT.

V and J are TRBV14 and TRBJ2-1; 12 bases agree with TRBD2. This CDR3 is 18 amino acids long. The germline V gene has CDR1 SGHDN and CDR2 FVKESK. With 4 bases clipped from V and 6 bases from J, the junction kept 13 bases outside the gene matches. CDR3 region: CASSLRTSGIPLINEQFF. CDR3 DNA sequence: TGTGCCAGCAGCCTTCGGACTAGCGGGATACCCCTAATCAATGAGCAGTTCTTC.

This chain links TRBV23-1 with TRBJ2-1; D may correspond to TRBD1 or TRBD2 (5 bases each). TRBV23-1 is treated as an ORF (open reading frame) with a function not yet certain. The V end lost 8 bases, the J end lost 7 bases, and 27 bases lay between the germline ends. CDR3 length: 17 amino acids. The CDR3 coding sequence is TGCGCCAGCGTCCGGGACCCCCCCTCTCCTACAGGAAATGAGCAGTTCTTC. Translation gives CASVRDPPSPTGNEQFF.

This chain connects TRBV5-1 to TRBJ2-7; D is unclear. The CDR3 extends over 12 amino acids. V lost 0 bases and J lost 6, with 7 bases in between. Germline CDR1 SGHRS, CDR2 YFSETQ. This CDR3 reads CASSLEVGEQYF. CDR3 in DNA: TGCGCCAGCAGCTTGGAGGTCGGCGAGCAGTACTTC.

The chain is built from TRBV23-1 and TRBJ1-5; D not certain. TRBV23-1 is annotated as an ORF whose role is uncertain. The CDR3 extends over 15 amino acids. V was clipped by 2 bases and J by 3 bases, with 11 bases between them. The CDR3 reads CASSQDSQDNQPQHF. In nucleotides, the CDR3 is TGCGCCAGCAGTCAAGATTCGCAGGACAATCAGCCCCAGCATTTT.

This clone showed up just once. CDR3 coding DNA: TGTGCCAGCAGCTCACAGGGGTGGAATCAGCCCCAGCATTTT. As protein: CASSSQGWNQPQHF. The V gene is TRBV6-5, the J gene TRBJ1-5, with TRBD1 identical over 7 bases. With 6 bases clipped from V and 4 bases from J, the junction kept 6 bases outside the gene matches. The germline CDR1 and CDR2 sequences are MNHEY and SVGAGI. This CDR3 has 14 residues.

The V gene is TRBV3-1 (or the pseudogene TRBV3-2), the J gene TRBJ2-5, with TRBD2 matching 8 bases. The germline V gene encodes CDR1 LGHDT and CDR2 YNNKEL (reference sequence). The J segment lost 5 bases and the V segment lost 4 bases, leaving 9 bases of the junction unmatched. The CDR3 runs 15 residues. The CDR3 sequence: CASSLRSGGGETQYF. DNA of the CDR3: TGTGCCAGCAGCCTCCGCTCGGGAGGGGGGGAGACCCAGTACTTC.

This clone was detected once. Its ends do not fully match the called genes, so a read error is possible. V is TRBV6-5 and J is TRBJ1-2; 9 positions agree with TRBD1. Germline assignment: CDR1 MNHEY and CDR2 SVGAGI. The CDR3 is 13 amino acids. CDR3 protein: CASRVGQGGRYHF. The CDR3 nucleotides are TGTGCCAGCAGAGTGGGACAGGGCGGCCGGTACCACTTC.

This clone showed up just a few times. V usage is TRBV6-6 and J usage is TRBJ2-7; possibly TRBD2 for D (6 bases). Germline V lookup: CDR1 MNHNY, CDR2 SVGAGI (reference sequence). The CDR3 sequence is 13 residues long. V lost 7 bases, J lost 4 bases, and 14 bases lay in between. The CDR3 coding sequence is TGTGCCAGCAACCGGGACTTGCGGTACGAGCAGTACTTC. Amino acid sequence: CASNRDLRYEQYF.

The V call is TRBV5-1, the J call TRBJ2-4, with D possibly being TRBD1 or TRBD2 (6 bases each). The CDR3 length is 16 residues. Germline CDR1 and CDR2: SGHRS and YFSETQ. The V end was cut by 0 bases, the J end by 6 bases, with 16 bases between. The CDR3 is CASSLGGPEGGNIQYF. As DNA, the CDR3 is TGCGCCAGCAGCTTGGGGGGCCCGGAGGGGGGAAACATTCAGTACTTC.

The gene calls are TRBV18 and TRBJ2-2; D is unclear. V gave up 3 bases and J gave up 0 bases, with 11 bases separating them. CDR1 is KGHSH and CDR2 is LQKENI in the germline V gene. The CDR3 has 16 amino acids. The CDR3 coding sequence is TGTGCCAGCTCACCTACGACTCCTGCGAACACCGGGGAGCTGTTTTTT. It encodes CASSPTTPANTGELFF. The variable domain in full, completed from reference TRBV18 and TRBJ2-2, reads NAGVMQNPRHLVRRRGQEARLRCSPMKGHSHVYWYRQLPEEGLKFMVYLQKENIIDESGMPKERFSAEFPKEGPSILRIQQVVRGDSAAYFCASSPTTPANTGELFFGEGSRLTVL.

DNA for the CDR3: TGTGCCAGCAGCCCACTAGCGGGAACGCCAAATACGCAGTATTTT. Protein: CASSPLAGTPNTQYF. J is TRBJ2-3 and V is TRBV7-2; 10 bases are a match to TRBD2. Trimming cost V 5 bases and J 7 bases; bases outside gene matches: 9. The CDR3 is 15 residues long. Germline V gene sequence: CDR1 SGHTA, CDR2 FQGNSA. Complete variable domain (other parts from reference TRBV7-2 and TRBJ2-3): GAGVSQSPSNKVTEKGKDVELRCDPISGHTALYWYRQSLGQGLEFLIYFQGNSAPDKSGLPSDRFSAERTGGSVSTLTIQRTQQEDSAVYLCASSPLAGTPNTQYFGPGTRLTVL.

This chain joins TRBV11-2 and TRBJ1-5; TRBD1 agrees at 8 bases. Germline V gene data show CDR1 as SGHAT and CDR2 as FQNNGV. The ends lost 4 bases at V and 9 bases at J; junction bases unmatched: 11. The length of the CDR3 is 15 residues. The CDR3 nucleotides read TGTGCCAGCAGCTCCTACCCGACAGGGGAGACGCCCCAGCATTTT. Translation gives CASSSYPTGETPQHF. Full variable domain (rest looked up from reference TRBV11-2 and TRBJ1-5): EAGVAQSPRYKIIEKRQSVAFWCNPISGHATLYWYQQILGQGPKLLIQFQNNGVVDDSQLPKDRFSAERLKGVDSTLKIQPAKLEDSAVYLCASSSYPTGETPQHFGDGTRLSIL.

The chain links TRBV7-2 to TRBJ2-5; 9 bases match TRBD1. Germline CDR1 and CDR2: SGHTA and FQGNSA. The CDR3 contains 14 residues. With 5 bases clipped from V and 1 base from J, the junction kept 2 bases outside the gene matches. CDR3 amino acids: CASSPGQGQETQYF. CDR3 bases: TGTGCCAGCAGCCCGGGACAGGGCCAAGAGACCCAGTACTTC.

The J gene is TRBJ1-5, the V gene TRBV6-2 or TRBV6-3, with a possible D match to TRBD1 (6 bases). Trimming shortened V by 2 bases and J by 7 bases, and 15 bases separated the two germline ends. The CDR3 is made up of 15 amino acids. Per the germline V gene, CDR1 is MNHEY and CDR2 is SVGEGT. As DNA, the CDR3 is TGTGCCAGCAGTTACATCCTGGGGGCTTGGCAGCCCCAGCATTTT. Its translation: CASSYILGAWQPQHF.

The chain couples TRBV12-3 or TRBV12-4 to TRBJ2-7; 7 bases are a match to TRBD1. With 5 bases clipped from V and 5 bases from J, the junction kept 6 bases outside the gene matches. This CDR3 contains 13 residues. CDR3 region: CASSPTGAHEQYF. CDR3 DNA sequence: TGTGCCAGCAGTCCCACAGGGGCCCACGAGCAGTACTTC.

The CDR3 DNA is TGTGCCAGCAGCTTTGTAGGCACAGCCTACGAGCAGTACTTC. It yields the protein CASSFVGTAYEQYF. The chain uses TRBV5-4 and TRBJ2-7; D gene unclear. CDR1 is SGHNT and CDR2 is YYREEE in the germline V gene (reference sequence). Trimming pared 2 bases from V and 2 bases from J, leaving 11 bases between. CDR3 length equals 14 residues.

The rearrangement links TRBV6-2 or TRBV6-3 to TRBJ2-1, with D unresolved. Trimming shortened V by 2 bases and J by 8 bases, and 13 bases separated the two germline ends. Looked up from germline, CDR1 is MNHEY and CDR2 is SVGEGT. CDR3 length: 14 amino acids. The CDR3 sequence is CASSYPLELHEQFF. CDR3 DNA: TGTGCCAGCAGTTACCCGCTAGAGCTCCATGAGCAGTTCTTC.

The chain has TRBV9 and TRBJ2-5, with unresolved D. The CDR3 loop spans 16 amino acids. V lost 0 bases, J lost 3 bases, and 15 bases lay in between. Germline CDR1 SGDLS, CDR2 YYNGEE. CDR3 nucleotides: TGTGCCAGCAGCGTAGCGGCATCAGGATCCGAAGAGACCCAGTACTTC. As protein: CASSVAASGSEETQYF.

The chain has TRBV19 and TRBJ2-7, with D perhaps TRBD2 (6 bases). Trimming removed 5 bases at V and 2 bases at J, with 16 bases between. Germline CDR1 reads LNHDA; CDR2 reads SQIVND (reference sequence). This CDR3 has 15 residues. CDR3 sequence reads: CASSRDRLETYEQYF. The CDR3 DNA reads as TGTGCCAGTAGTCGGGATAGACTAGAAACCTACGAGCAGTACTTC.

The rearrangement uses TRBV12-3 or TRBV12-4 and TRBJ1-5; 7 bases are a match to TRBD1. The CDR3 runs to 13 residues. V shed 6 bases, J shed 2 bases, and the junction held 1 base outside the gene matches. DNA of the CDR3: TGTGCCAGCAGGGGGACAGGCAATCAGCCCCAGCATTTT. Residues: CASRGTGNQPQHF.

The gene calls are TRBV2 and TRBJ2-1, with TRBD1 matching 7 bases. Germline V gene sequence: CDR1 SNHLY, CDR2 FYNNEI. The CDR3 is made up of 13 amino acids. V lost 6 bases to trimming and J lost 4 bases; unmatched junction nucleotides: 3. The CDR3, as DNA: TGTGCCAGCAGCACGGACAGGTACAATGAGCAGTTCTTC. Translating it yields CASSTDRYNEQFF.

The V gene is TRBV4-1, the J gene TRBJ2-3, with D unresolved. The V gene lost 1 base and the J gene lost 7 bases, with 15 bases spanning the gap. In germline, CDR1 is MGHRA, CDR2 YSYEKL. CDR3 size: 15 residues. DNA of the CDR3: TGCGCCAGCAGCCAAGTCCCGGCTCCCGGCCATACGCAGTATTTT. It translates to CASSQVPAPGHTQYF.

The V gene is TRBV24-1, the J gene TRBJ1-5; no clear D. The CDR3 length is 14 residues. Germline CDR1 KGHDR, CDR2 SFDVKD. Between the trimmed V and J ends, which lost 7 bases and 1 base, there was a span of 10 bases. In DNA form, the CDR3 reads TGTGCCACCAGCCAAGCTGGGAGCAATCAGCCCCAGCATTTT. Its protein is CATSQAGSNQPQHF.

V usage is TRBV5-4 and J usage is TRBJ2-5; D is unresolved. The CDR3 loop spans 13 amino acids. The germline V gene has CDR1 SGHNT and CDR2 YYREEE (reference sequence). The V end lost 4 bases, the J end lost 1 base, and 8 bases lay between the germline ends. The CDR3 loop reads CASSPLAQETQYF. DNA of the CDR3: TGTGCCAGCAGCCCCTTGGCCCAAGAGACCCAGTACTTC.